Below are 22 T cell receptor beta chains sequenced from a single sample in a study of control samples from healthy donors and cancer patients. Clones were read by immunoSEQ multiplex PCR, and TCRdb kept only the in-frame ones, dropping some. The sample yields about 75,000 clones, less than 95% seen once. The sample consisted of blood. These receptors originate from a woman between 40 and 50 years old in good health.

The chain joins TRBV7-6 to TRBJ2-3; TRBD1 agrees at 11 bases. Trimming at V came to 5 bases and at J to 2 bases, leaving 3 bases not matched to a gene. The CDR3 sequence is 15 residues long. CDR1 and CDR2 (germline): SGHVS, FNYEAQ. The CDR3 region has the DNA TGTGCCAGCAGCCCGGGACAGGGGGTCACAGATACGCAGTATTTT. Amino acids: CASSPGQGVTDTQYF. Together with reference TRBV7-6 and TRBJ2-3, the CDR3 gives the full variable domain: GAGVSQSPRYKVTKRGQDVALRCDPISGHVSLYWYRQALGQGPEFLTYFNYEAQQDKSGLPNDRFSAERPEGSISTLTIQRTEQRDSAMYRCASSPGQGVTDTQYFGPGTRLTVL.

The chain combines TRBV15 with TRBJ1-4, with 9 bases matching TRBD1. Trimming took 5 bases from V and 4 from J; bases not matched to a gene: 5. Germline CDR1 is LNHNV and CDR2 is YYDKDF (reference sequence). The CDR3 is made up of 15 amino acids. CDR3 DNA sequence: TGTGCCACCAGCGCCAGACAGGGGGTTAATGAAAAACTGTTTTTT. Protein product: CATSARQGVNEKLFF.

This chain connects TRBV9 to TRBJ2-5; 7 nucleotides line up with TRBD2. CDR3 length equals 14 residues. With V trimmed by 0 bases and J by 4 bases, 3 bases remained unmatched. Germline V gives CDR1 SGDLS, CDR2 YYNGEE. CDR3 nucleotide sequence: TGTGCCAGCAGCGTAGGCGGGGGAGGAGAGACCCAGTACTTC. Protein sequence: CASSVGGGGETQYF.

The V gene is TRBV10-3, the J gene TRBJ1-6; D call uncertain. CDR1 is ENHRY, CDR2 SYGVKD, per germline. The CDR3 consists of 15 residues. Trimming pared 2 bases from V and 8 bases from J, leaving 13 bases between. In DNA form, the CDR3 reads TGTGCCATCAGTGAGGGAGTCGGGGTTGATTCACCCCTCCACTTT. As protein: CAISEGVGVDSPLHF.

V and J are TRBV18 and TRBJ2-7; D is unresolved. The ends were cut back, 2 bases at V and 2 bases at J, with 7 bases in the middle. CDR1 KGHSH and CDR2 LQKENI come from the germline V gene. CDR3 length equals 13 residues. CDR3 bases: TGTGCCAGCTCACCAGGATCTACCTACGAGCAGTACTTC. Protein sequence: CASSPGSTYEQYF.

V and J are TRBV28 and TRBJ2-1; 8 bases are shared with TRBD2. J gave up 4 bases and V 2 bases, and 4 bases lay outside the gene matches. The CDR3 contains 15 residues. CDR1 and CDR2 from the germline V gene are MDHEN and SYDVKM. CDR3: CASSLTGGAYNEQFF. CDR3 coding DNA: TGTGCCAGCAGTTTAACCGGGGGGGCTTACAATGAGCAGTTCTTC.

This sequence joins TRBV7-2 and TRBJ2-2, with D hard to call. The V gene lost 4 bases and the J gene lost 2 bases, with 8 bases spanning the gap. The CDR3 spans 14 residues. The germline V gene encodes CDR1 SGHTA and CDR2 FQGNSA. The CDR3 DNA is TGTGCCAGCAGCTCAAGCCGAAACACCGGGGAGCTGTTTTTT. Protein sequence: CASSSSRNTGELFF.

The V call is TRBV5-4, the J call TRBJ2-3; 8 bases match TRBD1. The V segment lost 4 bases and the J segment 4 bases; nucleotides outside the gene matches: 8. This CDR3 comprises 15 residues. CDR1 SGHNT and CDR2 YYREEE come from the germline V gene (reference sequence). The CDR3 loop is CASSQGALFSDTQYF. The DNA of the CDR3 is TGTGCCAGCAGCCAGGGGGCACTGTTCTCAGATACGCAGTATTTT. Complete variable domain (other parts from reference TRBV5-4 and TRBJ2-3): ETGVTQSPTHLIKTRGQQVTLRCSSQSGHNTVSWYQQALGQGPQFIFQYYREEENGRGNFPPRFSGLQFPNYSSELNVNALELDDSALYLCASSQGALFSDTQYFGPGTRLTVL.

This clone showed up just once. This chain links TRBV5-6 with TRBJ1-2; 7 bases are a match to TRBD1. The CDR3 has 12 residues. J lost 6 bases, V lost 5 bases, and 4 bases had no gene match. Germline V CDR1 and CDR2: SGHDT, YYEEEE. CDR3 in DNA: TGTGCCAGCAGGATACAGGGGAATGGCTACACCTTC. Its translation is CASRIQGNGYTF.

In nucleotides, the CDR3 is TGCGCCAGCAGCCGTACTCAGCGTCGCCAAGAGACCCAGTACTTC. Its protein product is CASSRTQRRQETQYF. The chain is built from TRBV5-1 and TRBJ2-5; no reliable D call. This CDR3 comprises 15 residues. Germline V CDR1 and CDR2: SGHRS, YFSETQ. V was cut by 4 bases and J by 1 base, with 14 bases left in between.

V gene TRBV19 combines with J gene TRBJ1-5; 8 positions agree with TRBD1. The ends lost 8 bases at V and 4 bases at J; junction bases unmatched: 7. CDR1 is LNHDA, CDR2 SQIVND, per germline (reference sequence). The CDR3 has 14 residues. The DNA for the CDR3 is TGTGCCAGTTCGACAGGGGTTTGGAATCAGCCCCAGCATTTT. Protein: CASSTGVWNQPQHF.

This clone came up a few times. CDR3 amino acids: CASSNRRFNTEAFF. CDR3 DNA: TGTGCCAGCAGCAATAGGAGATTTAACACTGAAGCTTTCTTT. The chain links TRBV11-1 to TRBJ1-1; no clear D. CDR3 length: 14 residues. The germline V gene encodes CDR1 SGHAT and CDR2 FQDESV (reference sequence). The germline V and J ends were trimmed by 5 bases and 2 bases, with 12 bases remaining between them.

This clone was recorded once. CDR3 region: CASSRDSFTDTQYF. CDR3 coding DNA: TGTGCCAGCAGTAGGGACTCTTTCACAGATACGCAGTATTTT. The chain carries TRBV11-2 and TRBJ2-3; D may be TRBD2 (6 bases). This CDR3 comprises 14 residues. The germline V gene encodes CDR1 SGHAT and CDR2 FQNNGV. The V end lost 6 bases, the J end lost 2 bases, and 12 bases lay between the germline ends.

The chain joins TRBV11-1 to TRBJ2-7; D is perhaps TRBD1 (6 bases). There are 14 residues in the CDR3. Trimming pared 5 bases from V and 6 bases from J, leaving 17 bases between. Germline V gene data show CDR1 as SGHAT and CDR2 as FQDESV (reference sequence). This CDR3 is CASSPTRDTGEQYF. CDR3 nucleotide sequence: TGTGCCAGCAGCCCGACCAGGGACACTGGCGAGCAGTACTTC. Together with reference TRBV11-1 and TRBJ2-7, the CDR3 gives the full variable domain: EAEVAQSPRYKITEKSQAVAFWCDPISGHATLYWYRQILGQGPELLVQFQDESVVDDSQLPKDRFSAERLKGVDSTLKIQPAELGDSAMYLCASSPTRDTGEQYFGPGTRLTVT.

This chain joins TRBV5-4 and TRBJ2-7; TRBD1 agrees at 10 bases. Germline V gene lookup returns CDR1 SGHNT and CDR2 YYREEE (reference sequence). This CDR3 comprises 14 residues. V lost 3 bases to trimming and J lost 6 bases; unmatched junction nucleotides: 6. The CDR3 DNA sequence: TGTGCCAGCAGCTGGGGGACAGGGGAAACCGAGCAGTACTTC. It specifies CASSWGTGETEQYF. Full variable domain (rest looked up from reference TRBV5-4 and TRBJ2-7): ETGVTQSPTHLIKTRGQQVTLRCSSQSGHNTVSWYQQALGQGPQFIFQYYREEENGRGNFPPRFSGLQFPNYSSELNVNALELDDSALYLCASSWGTGETEQYFGPGTRLTVT.

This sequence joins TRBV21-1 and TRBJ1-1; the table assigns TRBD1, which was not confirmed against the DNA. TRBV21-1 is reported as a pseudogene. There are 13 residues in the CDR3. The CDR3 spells CASSRQGVTEAFF. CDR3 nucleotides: TGTGCCAGCAGTCGACAGGGGGTCACTGAAGCTTTCTTT.

The CDR3 loop is CASPEDYTF. CDR3 DNA: TGTGCTAGCCCAGAAGACTACACCTTC. The chain links TRBV12-5 to TRBJ1-2; D gene ambiguous. Germline values: CDR1 LGHNT, CDR2 FRNRAP. The length of the CDR3 is 9 residues. V lost 9 bases to trimming and J lost 10 bases, with 9 bases between them.

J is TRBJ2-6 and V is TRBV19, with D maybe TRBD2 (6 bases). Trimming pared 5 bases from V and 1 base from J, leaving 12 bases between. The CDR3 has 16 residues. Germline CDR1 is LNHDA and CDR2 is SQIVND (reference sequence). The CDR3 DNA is TGTGCCAGTAGTTCGTGGGGGACTTCTGGGGCCAACGTCCTGACTTTC. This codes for CASSSWGTSGANVLTF.

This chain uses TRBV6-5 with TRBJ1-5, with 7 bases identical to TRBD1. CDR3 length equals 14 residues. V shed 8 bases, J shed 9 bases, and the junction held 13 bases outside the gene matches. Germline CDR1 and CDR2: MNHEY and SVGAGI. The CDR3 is CASLAGQALGPQHF. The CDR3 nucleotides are TGTGCCAGCTTGGCAGGACAGGCACTGGGGCCCCAGCATTTT.

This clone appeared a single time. The CDR3 protein is CASSRDQPNQPQHF. The CDR3 nucleotides read TGTGCCAGCAGTCGGGACCAGCCGAATCAGCCCCAGCATTTT. V and J are TRBV6-6 and TRBJ1-5, with a weak D call TRBD1 (5 bases). Germline loops: CDR1 MNHNY, CDR2 SVGAGI (reference sequence). The CDR3 has 14 residues. V gave up 5 bases and J gave up 4 bases, with 12 bases separating them.

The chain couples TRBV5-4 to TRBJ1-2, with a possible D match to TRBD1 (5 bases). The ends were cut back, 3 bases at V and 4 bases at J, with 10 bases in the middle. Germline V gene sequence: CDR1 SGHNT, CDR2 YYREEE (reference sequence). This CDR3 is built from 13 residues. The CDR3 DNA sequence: TGTGCCAGCAGCTCTCGACAGTTCTATGGCTACACCTTC. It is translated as CASSSRQFYGYTF. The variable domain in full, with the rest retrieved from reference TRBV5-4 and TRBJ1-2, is ETGVTQSPTHLIKTRGQQVTLRCSSQSGHNTVSWYQQALGQGPQFIFQYYREEENGRGNFPPRFSGLQFPNYSSELNVNALELDDSALYLCASSSRQFYGYTFGSGTRLTVV.

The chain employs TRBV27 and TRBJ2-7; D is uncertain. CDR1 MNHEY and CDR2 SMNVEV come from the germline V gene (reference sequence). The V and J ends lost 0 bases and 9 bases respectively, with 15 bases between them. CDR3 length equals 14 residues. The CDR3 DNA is TGTGCCAGCAGTTTATCAGGAATGTCTACGGGGCAGTACTTC. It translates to CASSLSGMSTGQYF.